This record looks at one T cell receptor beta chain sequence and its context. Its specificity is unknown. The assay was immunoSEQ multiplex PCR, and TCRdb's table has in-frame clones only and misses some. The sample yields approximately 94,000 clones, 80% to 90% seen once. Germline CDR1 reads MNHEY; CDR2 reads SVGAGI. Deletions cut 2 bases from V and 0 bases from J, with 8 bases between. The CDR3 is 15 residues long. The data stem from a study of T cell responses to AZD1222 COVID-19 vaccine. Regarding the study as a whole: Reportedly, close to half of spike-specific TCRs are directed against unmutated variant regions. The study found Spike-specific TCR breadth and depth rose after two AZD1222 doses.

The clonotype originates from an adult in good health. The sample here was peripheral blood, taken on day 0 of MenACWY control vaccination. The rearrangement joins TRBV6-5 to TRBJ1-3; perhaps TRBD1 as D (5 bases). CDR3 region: CASSYTGGSGNTIYF. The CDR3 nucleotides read TGTGCCAGCAGTTACACGGGGGGCTCTGGAAACACCATATATTTT.